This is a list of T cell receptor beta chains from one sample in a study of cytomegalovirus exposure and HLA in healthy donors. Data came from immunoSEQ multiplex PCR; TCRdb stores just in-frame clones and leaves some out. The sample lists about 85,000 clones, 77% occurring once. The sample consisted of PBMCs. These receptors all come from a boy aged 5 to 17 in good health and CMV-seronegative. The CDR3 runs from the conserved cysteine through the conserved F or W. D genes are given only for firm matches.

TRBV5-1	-	CASSLGESSYTF
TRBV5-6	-	CASSFTNIKTGGYTF
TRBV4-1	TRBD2	CASSQAGTSGLDEQYF
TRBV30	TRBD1	CAWSTHRGYGYTF
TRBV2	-	CASRVSYGYTF
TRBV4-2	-	CASSQVLDQPQHF
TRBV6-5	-	CASSPSQATQETQYF
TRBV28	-	CASSGLRTQYF
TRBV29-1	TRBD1	CSADRVATGAIYGYTF
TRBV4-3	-	CASSQLNSGELFF
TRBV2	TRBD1	CASSGQGFNEQFF
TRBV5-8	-	CASSFRLPNGYTF
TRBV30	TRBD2	CAWSWPSGRIYEQYF
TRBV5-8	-	CASSSGGLYGYTF
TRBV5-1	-	CASSLTGSNEKLFF
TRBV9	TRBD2	CASSVEAGGRDTQYF
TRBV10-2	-	CASSELSNEKLFF
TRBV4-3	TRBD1	CASSLDDREFNEKLFF
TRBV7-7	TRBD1	CASTLPISGTGNCQETQYF
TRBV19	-	CASSIQGGTEAFF
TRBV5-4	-	CASSLDPGTPSGYTF
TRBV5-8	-	CASSRGNDLVEQYF
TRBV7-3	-	CASSLTVNTEAFF
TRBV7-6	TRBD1	CASSRPGQGSGANVLTF
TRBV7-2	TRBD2	CASSLGGTSSTDTQYF
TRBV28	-	CASSGGTYSNQPQHF
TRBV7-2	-	CASSLGLYNEQFF
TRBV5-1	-	CASSFQTGAAYEQYF
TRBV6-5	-	CASSSQVNQPQHF
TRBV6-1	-	CASSETGNQPQHF
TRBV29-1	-	CSVEVGGVLEYF
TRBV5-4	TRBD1	CASSLGQGVGEQYF
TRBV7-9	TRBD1	CASSFGDRGFEAFF
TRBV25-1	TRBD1	CASSEYQWGRDRVYEQYF
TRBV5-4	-	CASSLAGSGDSGANVLTF
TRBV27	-	CASRSGVNTEAFF
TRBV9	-	CASSADRPSYNEQFF
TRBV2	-	CASSEGVWQGRGNTEAFF
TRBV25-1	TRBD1	CASSRAGTGFASEQYF
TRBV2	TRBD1	CASSEALGQGQKQYSNQPQHF
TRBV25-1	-	CASSECEEWSDYNYGYTF
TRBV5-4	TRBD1	CASSSGQGGYEQYF
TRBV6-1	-	CASSSIQVANTEAFF
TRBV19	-	CASSIGMGAAFF
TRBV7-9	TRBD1	CASSFGPGQDRGINQPQHF
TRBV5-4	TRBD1	CASSWVRDSYGYTF
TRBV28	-	CATTYRVNQPQHF
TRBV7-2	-	CASSLGPARETQYF
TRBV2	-	CASSDLFPNQPQHF
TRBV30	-	CAWSPWAITDTQYF